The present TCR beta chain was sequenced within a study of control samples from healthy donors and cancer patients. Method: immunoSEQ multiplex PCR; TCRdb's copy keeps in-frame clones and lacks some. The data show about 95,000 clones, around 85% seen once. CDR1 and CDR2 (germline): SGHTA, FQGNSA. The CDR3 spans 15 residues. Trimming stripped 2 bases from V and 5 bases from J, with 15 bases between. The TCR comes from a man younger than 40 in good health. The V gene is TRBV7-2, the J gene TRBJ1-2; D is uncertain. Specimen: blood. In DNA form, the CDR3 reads TGTGCCAGCAGCTTACTTTCTGCAACCGTATATGGCTACACCTTC. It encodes CASSLLSATVYGYTF.